The clone carrying this TCR beta chain has just a few counts. The antigen remains unidentified. The sample originates from a study of beta chain features in type 1 diabetes. Looking at the study overall: Summed over all samples, the examined sorted cells came to about 110 million. Study observations and caveats: PCR might preferentially amplify shorter templates, equally in patients and controls.

The V and J ends lost 6 bases and 10 bases respectively, with 16 bases between them. CDR1 and CDR2 (germline): MNHNS, SASEGT. This CDR3 contains 13 residues. Naive, central memory, regulatory and stem cell-like memory cells within the CD4+ compartment were sorted using CD45RO/CCR7/CD25/CD127/CD95/CD27. cDNA synthesis used the whole RNA isolate, giving expressed TCRB sequences. Some clones are missing from TCRdb's copy, which holds only in-frame ones; the method was immunoSEQ multiplex PCR. The sample carries 810,000 or so clones, roughly 15% recorded once. The chain couples TRBV6-1 to TRBJ2-1, with D tentatively TRBD1 (5 bases). The TCR was taken from a woman younger than 30 in good health. The specimen sequenced was naive CD4+ T cells from blood. CDR3 sequence reads: CASSVHLRGEQFF. The CDR3 nucleotides read TGTGCCAGCAGCGTTCACCTTAGGGGAGAGCAGTTCTTC.